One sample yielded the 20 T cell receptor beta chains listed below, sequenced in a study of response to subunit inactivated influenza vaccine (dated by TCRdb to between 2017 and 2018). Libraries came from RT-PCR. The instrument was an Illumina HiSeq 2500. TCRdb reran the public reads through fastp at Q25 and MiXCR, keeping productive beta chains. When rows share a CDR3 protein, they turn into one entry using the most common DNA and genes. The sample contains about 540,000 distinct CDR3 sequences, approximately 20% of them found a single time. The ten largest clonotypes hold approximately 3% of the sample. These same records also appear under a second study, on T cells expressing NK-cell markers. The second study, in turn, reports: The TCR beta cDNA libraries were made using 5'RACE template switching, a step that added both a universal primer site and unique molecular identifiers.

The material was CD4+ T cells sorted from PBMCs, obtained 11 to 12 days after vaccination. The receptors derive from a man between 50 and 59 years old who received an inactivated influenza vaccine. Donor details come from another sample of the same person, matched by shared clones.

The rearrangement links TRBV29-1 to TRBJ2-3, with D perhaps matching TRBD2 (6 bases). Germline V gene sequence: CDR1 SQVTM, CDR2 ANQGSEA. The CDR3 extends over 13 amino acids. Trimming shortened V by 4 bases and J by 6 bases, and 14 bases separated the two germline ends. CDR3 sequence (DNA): TGCAGCGTTGGGGACTCGCAGGCGGATACGCAGTATTTT. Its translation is CSVGDSQADTQYF.

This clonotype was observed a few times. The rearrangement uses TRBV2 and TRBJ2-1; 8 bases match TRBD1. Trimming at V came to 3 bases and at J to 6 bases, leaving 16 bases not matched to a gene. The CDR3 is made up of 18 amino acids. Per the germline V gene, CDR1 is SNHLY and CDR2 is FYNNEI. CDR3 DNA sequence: TGTGCCAGCAGTGAGGGATTTGGACAGGGATCCTTACCCAATGAGCAGTTCTTC. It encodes CASSEGFGQGSLPNEQFF. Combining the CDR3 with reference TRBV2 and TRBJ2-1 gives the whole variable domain EPEVTQTPSHQVTQMGQEVILRCVPISNHLYFYWYRQILGQKVEFLVSFYNNEISEKSEIFDDQFSVERPDGSNFTLKIRSTKLEDSAMYFCASSEGFGQGSLPNEQFFGPGTRLTVL.

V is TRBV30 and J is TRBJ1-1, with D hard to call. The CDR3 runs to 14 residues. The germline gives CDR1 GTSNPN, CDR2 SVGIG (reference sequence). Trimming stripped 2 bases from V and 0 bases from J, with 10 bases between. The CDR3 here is CAWSKDALNTEAFF. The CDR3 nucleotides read TGTGCCTGGAGTAAGGATGCGTTGAACACTGAAGCTTTCTTT.

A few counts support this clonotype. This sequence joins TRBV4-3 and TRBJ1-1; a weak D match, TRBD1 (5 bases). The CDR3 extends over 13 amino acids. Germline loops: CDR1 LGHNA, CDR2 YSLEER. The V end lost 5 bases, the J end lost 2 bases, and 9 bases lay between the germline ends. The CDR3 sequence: CASSGRTNTEAFF. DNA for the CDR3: TGCGCCAGCAGCGGACGGACAAACACTGAAGCTTTCTTT.

The CDR3: CASSRRALNKEGYTF. The CDR3 DNA reads as TGTGCCAGCAGCCGCCGGGCTCTTAATAAGGAAGGCTACACCTTC. The rearrangement links TRBV7-2 to TRBJ1-2; unclear D gene. V was clipped by 5 bases and J by 8 bases, with 21 bases between them. This CDR3 has 15 residues. Germline values: CDR1 SGHTA, CDR2 FQGNSA.

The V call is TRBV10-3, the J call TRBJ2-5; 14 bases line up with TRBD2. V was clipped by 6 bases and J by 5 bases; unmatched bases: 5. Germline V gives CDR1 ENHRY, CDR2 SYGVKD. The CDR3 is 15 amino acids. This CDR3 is CAIRKGLAGVETQYF. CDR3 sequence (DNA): TGTGCCATCAGGAAGGGACTAGCGGGAGTGGAGACCCAGTACTTC.

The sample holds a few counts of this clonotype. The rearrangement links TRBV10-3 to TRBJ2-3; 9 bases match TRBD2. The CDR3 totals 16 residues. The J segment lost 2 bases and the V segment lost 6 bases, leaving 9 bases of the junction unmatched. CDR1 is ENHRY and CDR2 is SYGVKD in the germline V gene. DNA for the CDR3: TGTGCCATCAGGGACATAGCGGGGGCCCTCACAGATACGCAGTATTTT. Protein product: CAIRDIAGALTDTQYF.

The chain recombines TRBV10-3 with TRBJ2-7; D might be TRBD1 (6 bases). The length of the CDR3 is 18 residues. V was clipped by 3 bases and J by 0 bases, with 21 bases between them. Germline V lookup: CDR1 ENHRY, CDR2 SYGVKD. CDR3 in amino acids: CAISDRQAQKRSSYEQYF. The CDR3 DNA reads TGTGCCATCAGTGACCGACAGGCTCAAAAACGTAGCTCCTACGAGCAGTACTTC.

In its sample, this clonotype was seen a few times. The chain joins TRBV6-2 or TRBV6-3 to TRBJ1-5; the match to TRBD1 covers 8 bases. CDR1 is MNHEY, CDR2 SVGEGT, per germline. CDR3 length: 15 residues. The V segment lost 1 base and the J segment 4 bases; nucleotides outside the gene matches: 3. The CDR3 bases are TGTGCCAGCAGTTACTATAGACAGGGGAATCAGCCCCAGCATTTT. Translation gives CASSYYRQGNQPQHF.

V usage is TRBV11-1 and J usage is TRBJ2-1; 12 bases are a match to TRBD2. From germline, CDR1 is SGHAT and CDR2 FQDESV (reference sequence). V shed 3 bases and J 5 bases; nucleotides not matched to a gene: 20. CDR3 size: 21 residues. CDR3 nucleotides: TGTGCCAGCAGCTTCATGAGACGAGGACAGAGACTAGCGGGAGACCACAATGAGCAGTTCTTC. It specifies CASSFMRRGQRLAGDHNEQFF.

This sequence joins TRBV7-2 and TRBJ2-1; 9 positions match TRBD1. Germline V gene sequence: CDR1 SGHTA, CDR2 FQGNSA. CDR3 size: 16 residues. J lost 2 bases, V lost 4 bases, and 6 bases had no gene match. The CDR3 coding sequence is TGTGCCAGCAGCTCCACCGGACAGGGGCCCTACAATGAGCAGTTCTTC. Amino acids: CASSSTGQGPYNEQFF.

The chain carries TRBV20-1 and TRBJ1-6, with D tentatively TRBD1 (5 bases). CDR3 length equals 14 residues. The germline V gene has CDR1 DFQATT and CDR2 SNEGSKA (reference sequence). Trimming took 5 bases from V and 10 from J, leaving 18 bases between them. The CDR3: CSAGWAGGVSPLHF. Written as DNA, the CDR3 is TGCAGTGCTGGATGGGCCGGGGGAGTCTCACCCCTCCACTTT.

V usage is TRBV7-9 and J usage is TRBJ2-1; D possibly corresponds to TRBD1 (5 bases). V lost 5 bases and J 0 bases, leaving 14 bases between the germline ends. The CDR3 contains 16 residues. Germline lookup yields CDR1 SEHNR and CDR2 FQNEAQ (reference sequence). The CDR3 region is CASSPRPTASYNEQFF. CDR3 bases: TGTGCCAGCAGCCCCCGACCGACAGCCTCCTACAATGAGCAGTTCTTC.

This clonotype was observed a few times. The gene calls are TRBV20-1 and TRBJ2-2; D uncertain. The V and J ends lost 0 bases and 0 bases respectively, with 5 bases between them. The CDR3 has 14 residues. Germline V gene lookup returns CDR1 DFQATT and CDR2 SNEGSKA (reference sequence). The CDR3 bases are TGCAGTGCTAGAGATGGGCCGAACACCGGGGAGCTGTTTTTT. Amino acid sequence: CSARDGPNTGELFF.

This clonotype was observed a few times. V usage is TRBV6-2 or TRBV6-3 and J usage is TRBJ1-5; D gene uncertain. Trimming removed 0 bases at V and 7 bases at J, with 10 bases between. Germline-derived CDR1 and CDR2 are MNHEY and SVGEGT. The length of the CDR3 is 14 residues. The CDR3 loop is CASSYSGSHQPQHF. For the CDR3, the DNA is TGTGCCAGCAGTTACTCGGGCTCCCACCAGCCCCAGCATTTT.

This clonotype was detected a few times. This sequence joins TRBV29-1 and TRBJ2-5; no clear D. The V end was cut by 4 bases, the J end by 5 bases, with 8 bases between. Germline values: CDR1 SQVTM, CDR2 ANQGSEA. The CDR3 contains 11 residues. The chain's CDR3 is CSVGVVETQYF. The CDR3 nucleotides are TGCAGCGTTGGGGTTGTCGAGACCCAGTACTTC.

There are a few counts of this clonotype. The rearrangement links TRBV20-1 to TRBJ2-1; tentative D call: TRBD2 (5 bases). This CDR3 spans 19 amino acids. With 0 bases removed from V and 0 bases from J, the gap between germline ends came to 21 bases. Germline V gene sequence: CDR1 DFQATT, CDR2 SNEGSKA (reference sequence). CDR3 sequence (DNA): TGCAGTGCTAGAGATAGGACTGGACTTGGGATGAGCTCCTACAATGAGCAGTTCTTC. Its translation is CSARDRTGLGMSSYNEQFF.

This CDR3 is CASSFRGSYQETQYF. The CDR3 DNA follows: TGCGCCAGCAGCTTCAGGGGATCGTACCAAGAGACCCAGTACTTC. The chain joins TRBV5-1 to TRBJ2-5; D is possibly TRBD1 (6 bases). Trimming removed 2 bases at V and 0 bases at J, with 11 bases between. Germline lookup yields CDR1 SGHRS and CDR2 YFSETQ. The CDR3 loop spans 15 amino acids.

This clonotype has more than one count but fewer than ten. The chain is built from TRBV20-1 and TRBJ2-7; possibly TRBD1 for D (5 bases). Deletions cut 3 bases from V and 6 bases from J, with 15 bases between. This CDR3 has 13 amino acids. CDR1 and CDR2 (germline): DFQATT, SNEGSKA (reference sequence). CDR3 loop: CSARGRAYGEQYF. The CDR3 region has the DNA TGCAGTGCTAGGGGCAGGGCCTATGGCGAGCAGTACTTC.

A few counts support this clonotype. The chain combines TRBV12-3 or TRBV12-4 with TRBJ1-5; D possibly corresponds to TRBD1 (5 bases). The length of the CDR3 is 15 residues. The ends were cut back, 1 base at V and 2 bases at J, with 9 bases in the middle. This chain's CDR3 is CASSLGGEGNQPQHF. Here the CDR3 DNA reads TGTGCCAGCAGTTTAGGGGGCGAGGGCAATCAGCCCCAGCATTTT.